This T cell receptor (beta chain) originates from a study of blood T cell repertoires in COVID-19. Assay: immunoSEQ multiplex PCR; the TCRdb copy retains only in-frame clones and omits some. The sample shows approximately 97,000 clones, roughly 90% of them seen only once. Germline values: CDR1 LGHNA, CDR2 YSLEER. The CDR3 has 17 residues. Trimming took 2 bases from V and 2 from J; bases not matched to a gene: 6. This TCR came from a woman aged 45-59 years with COVID-19, enrolled during active disease. The chain carries TRBV4-3 and TRBJ2-3, with 11 bases fitting TRBD2. Sequenced material: peripheral blood. The CDR3 bases are TGCGCCAGCAGCCAATCAAGACTAGCGGGGCTCACAGATACGCAGTATTTT. Its protein is CASSQSRLAGLTDTQYF.